This T cell receptor beta chain originates from a study of T cell responses to AZD1222 COVID-19 vaccine. The repertoire was sequenced with immunoSEQ multiplex PCR; TCRdb's copy has only in-frame clones and lacks some. Among around 150,000 clones listed, approximately 89% were seen once. Overall study findings and caveats: Clonal diversity was possibly underestimated; the donors were predominantly white British and more often female. Spike-specific TCR repertoires showed rising breadth and depth after two AZD1222 doses. The repertoires were collected only after the peak T cell response.

Germline V CDR1 and CDR2: SGHTA, FQGNSA. This CDR3 has 12 amino acids. V was clipped by 2 bases and J by 6 bases, with 8 bases between them. Regarding this clone: Antigen unknown.

The sequenced sample was peripheral blood, obtained on day 0 of AZD1222 vaccination. The J gene is TRBJ2-7, the V gene TRBV7-2; D is undetermined. The sequence was obtained from an adult in good health. DNA for the CDR3: TGTGCCAGCAGCTTATCCCGAGCCGAGCAGTACTTC. Amino acids: CASSLSRAEQYF.